Each of the 30 T cell receptor beta chains below was sequenced from the same sample in a study of molecular identifiers for immune sequencing clone quantification. MiXCR was run by TCRdb on the PCR reads, yielding one entry per CDR3 protein. Of about 640,000 distinct CDR3 sequences listed, about 20% are singletons. Sequencing was carried out using naive CD8+ T cells from blood, with Jurkat cell RNA spiked in. Documented subset: FACS-sorted CD8+CD4-CCR7+CD45RA+ naive T cells. The receptors here all came from a human donor in good health. Some libraries in this study had Jurkat cell RNA spiked in.

This clonotype occurred many times. The V call is TRBV18, the J call TRBJ2-3; 7 nucleotides align to TRBD2. V gave up 0 bases and J gave up 4 bases; unmatched junction bases: 7. The germline V gene encodes CDR1 KGHSH and CDR2 LQKENI. The CDR3 contains 16 residues. The CDR3 is CASSPPGLSGSDTQYF. CDR3 nucleotides: TGTGCCAGCTCACCACCGGGACTATCTGGTTCAGATACGCAGTATTTT.

This clonotype was counted a few times. The chain has TRBV19 and TRBJ1-1, with D tentatively TRBD1 (6 bases). The V gene's germline CDR1 is LNHDA and CDR2 SQIVND (reference sequence). This CDR3 is built from 12 residues. Trimming removed 10 bases at V and 5 bases at J, with 14 bases between. The CDR3 reads CATTRGSTEAFF. In nucleotides, the CDR3 is TGTGCCACTACAAGGGGGTCTACTGAAGCTTTCTTT.

With respect to this clonotype: A read error may produce the germline difference seen at one junction end. This sequence joins TRBV18 and TRBJ2-2; TRBD1 or TRBD2 may be the D gene (6 bases each). The germline gives CDR1 KGHSH, CDR2 LQKENI. The CDR3 runs to 16 residues. The CDR3 reads CASSPPVFGDTGGLFF. The CDR3, as DNA: TGTGCCAGCTCACCACCGGTCTTCGGGGACACCGGGGGGCTGTTTTTT.

This clonotype occurred many times. The V call is TRBV9, the J call TRBJ2-7; 7 bases align to TRBD1. Germline V gives CDR1 SGDLS, CDR2 YYNGEE. V dropped 3 bases and J dropped 2; count of bases not matched to a gene: 2. This CDR3 contains 13 residues. DNA of the CDR3: TGTGCCAGCAGCGGGGACAGACCCTACGAGCAGTACTTC. Translating gives CASSGDRPYEQYF.

This clonotype has more than one count but fewer than ten. The chain links TRBV20-1 to TRBJ1-5, with TRBD1 matching over 8 bases. Germline V gives CDR1 DFQATT, CDR2 SNEGSKA (reference sequence). CDR3 length equals 16 residues. V dropped 4 bases and J dropped 0; count of bases not matched to a gene: 8. The CDR3 DNA reads as TGCAGTGCTAAGGACAGGGAAGCGTATAGCAATCAGCCCCAGCATTTT. Encoded protein: CSAKDREAYSNQPQHF.

This clonotype was detected ten times or more. This chain connects TRBV20-1 to TRBJ2-7; 9 nucleotides line up with TRBD2. CDR3 length equals 14 residues. The V gene end was trimmed by 0 bases and the J gene end by 3 bases; junction bases not matched to a gene: 3. Germline V lookup: CDR1 DFQATT, CDR2 SNEGSKA (reference sequence). The CDR3 loop is CSARDPLAGYEQYF. CDR3 nucleotide sequence: TGCAGTGCTAGAGATCCACTAGCGGGCTACGAGCAGTACTTC.

J is TRBJ1-1 and V is TRBV27; D is undetermined. Germline V gives CDR1 MNHEY, CDR2 SMNVEV (reference sequence). Trimming cost V 4 bases and J 8 bases, with 17 bases left between them. This CDR3 comprises 14 residues. The CDR3 region is CASSSRQDTSEAFF. The CDR3 nucleotides read TGTGCCAGCAGTTCACGACAAGACACGTCGGAAGCTTTCTTT.

The rearrangement joins TRBV9 to TRBJ2-2; D might be TRBD1 (6 bases). V was trimmed by 0 bases and J by 6 bases, leaving 15 bases between them. The CDR3 covers 16 residues. CDR1 is SGDLS, CDR2 YYNGEE, per germline. The CDR3 region has the DNA TGTGCCAGCAGCGTAGTCCAGGGGATTGGAGCCGGGGAGCTGTTTTTT. It is translated as CASSVVQGIGAGELFF. Supplemented by reference TRBV9 and TRBJ2-2, the full variable domain reads DSGVTQTPKHLITATGQRVTLRCSPRSGDLSVYWYQQSLDQGLQFLIQYYNGEERAKGNILERFSAQQFPDLHSELNLSSLELGDSALYFCASSVVQGIGAGELFFGEGSRLTVL.

This clonotype was observed many times. This sequence joins TRBV7-8 and TRBJ2-3; D is ambiguous. The CDR3 sequence is 15 residues long. Trimming shortened V by 2 bases and J by 4 bases, and 13 bases separated the two germline ends. Germline V lookup: CDR1 SGHVS, CDR2 FQNEAQ. This CDR3 reads CASSLRGSLSDTQYF. As DNA, the CDR3 is TGTGCCAGCAGCTTACGTGGGTCTCTATCAGATACGCAGTATTTT.

V gene TRBV11-2 combines with J gene TRBJ2-7, with D possibly TRBD1 on 6 matching bases. CDR1 is SGHAT, CDR2 FQNNGV, per germline. V was cut by 5 bases and J by 0 bases, with 20 bases left in between. The CDR3 covers 17 residues. The CDR3 loop reads CASSTRTGQLASYEQYF. CDR3 in DNA: TGTGCCAGCAGCACCCGCACCGGACAGCTAGCCTCCTACGAGCAGTACTTC. The full variable domain, its missing parts supplied by reference TRBV11-2 and TRBJ2-7, is EAGVAQSPRYKIIEKRQSVAFWCNPISGHATLYWYQQILGQGPKLLIQFQNNGVVDDSQLPKDRFSAERLKGVDSTLKIQPAKLEDSAVYLCASSTRTGQLASYEQYFGPGTRLTVT.

This clonotype occurred many times. J is TRBJ2-3 and V is TRBV4-1, with D unclear. This CDR3 comprises 17 residues. Germline CDR1 and CDR2: MGHRA and YSYEKL. V dropped 0 bases and J dropped 3 bases, with 16 bases sitting between them. CDR3 in DNA: TGCGCCAGCAGCCAAGATCTTGGTAGCCTGGTGACAGATACGCAGTATTTT. It specifies CASSQDLGSLVTDTQYF.

This clonotype has ten or more counts. The chain uses TRBV10-1 and TRBJ2-7, with a weak D call TRBD1 (5 bases). Germline V lookup: CDR1 WNHNN, CDR2 SYGVQD (reference sequence). The CDR3 runs to 14 residues. Trimming took 3 bases from V and 7 from J, leaving 16 bases between them. CDR3 nucleotide sequence: TGCGCCAGCAGTGACAGGGCGTTCGCTCGAGAGCAGTACTTC. Translation: CASSDRAFAREQYF.

This clonotype showed up many times. The chain has TRBV20-1 and TRBJ2-3, with D unclear. This CDR3 comprises 11 residues. Germline CDR1 reads DFQATT; CDR2 reads SNEGSKA (reference sequence). Trimming left V 6 bases short and J 0 bases short, with 4 bases between. CDR3 DNA sequence: TGCAGTGCGCATAGCACAGATACGCAGTATTTT. Translated, it gives CSAHSTDTQYF.

Points on this clonotype: This could be a read error, since a much larger clone is one nucleotide away. This chain connects TRBV27 to TRBJ2-7; TRBD1 agrees at 10 bases. Germline V gives CDR1 MNHEY, CDR2 SMNVEV (reference sequence). The length of the CDR3 is 12 residues. CDR3 amino acids: CATGTGAYERYF. CDR3 sequence (DNA): TGTGCTACCGGGACAGGGGCCTACGAGCGGTACTTC.

The V call is TRBV4-1, the J call TRBJ2-7; 8 bases map to TRBD1. CDR1 is MGHRA, CDR2 YSYEKL, per germline. The CDR3 spans 17 residues. Germline trimming cut 0 bases from V and 2 bases from J; bases unmatched to any gene: 9. The CDR3 sequence is CASSQEIWGQATYEQYF. As DNA, the CDR3 is TGCGCCAGCAGCCAAGAGATCTGGGGACAGGCCACCTACGAGCAGTACTTC.

This clonotype came up a few times. V usage is TRBV28 and J usage is TRBJ2-7; 8 bases align to TRBD1. CDR1 MDHEN and CDR2 SYDVKM come from the germline V gene. The trim removed 6 bases at V and 4 bases at J, leaving 8 bases unmatched. This CDR3 contains 14 residues. This chain's CDR3 is CASRRTGLSYEQYF. The CDR3 coding sequence is TGTGCCAGCAGACGGACAGGGCTCTCTTACGAGCAGTACTTC. The full variable domain, rest sourced from reference TRBV28 and TRBJ2-7, is DVKVTQSSRYLVKRTGEKVFLECVQDMDHENMFWYRQDPGLGLRLIYFSYDVKMKEKGDIPEGYSVSREKKERFSLILESASTNQTSMYLCASRRTGLSYEQYFGPGTRLTVT.

This clonotype was seen at least ten times. V is TRBV20-1 and J is TRBJ2-7, with TRBD2 matching over 9 bases. The CDR3 has 13 amino acids. CDR1 and CDR2 from the germline V gene are DFQATT and SNEGSKA (reference sequence). V lost 6 bases to trimming and J lost 2 bases; unmatched junction nucleotides: 5. This chain's CDR3 is CSAISGRTYEQYF. As DNA, the CDR3 is TGCAGTGCCATTAGCGGGAGAACCTACGAGCAGTACTTC.

This clonotype was detected only a few times. J is TRBJ1-5 and V is TRBV7-6; D perhaps matches TRBD1 (6 bases). CDR1 is SGHVS and CDR2 is FNYEAQ in the germline V gene. The CDR3 covers 14 residues. V lost 1 base and J 9 bases, leaving 13 bases between the germline ends. For the CDR3, the DNA is TGTGCCAGCAGCTTAGGGGGGGGGGCTTGGCCCCAGCATTTT. Translated, it gives CASSLGGGAWPQHF.

This clonotype has at least ten counts. V usage is TRBV20-1 and J usage is TRBJ1-4, with D uncertain. This CDR3 contains 13 residues. The germline V gene has CDR1 DFQATT and CDR2 SNEGSKA (reference sequence). V dropped 0 bases and J dropped 8 bases, with 10 bases sitting between them. CDR3 in DNA: TGCAGTGCTAGAGATAGTACCAGGGAAAAACTGTTTTTT. As protein: CSARDSTREKLFF.

This clonotype appeared a few times. The rearrangement uses TRBV12-3 or TRBV12-4 and TRBJ1-2, with TRBD1 matching over 8 bases. With V trimmed by 3 bases and J by 4 bases, 7 bases remained unmatched. The CDR3 is made up of 15 amino acids. The CDR3 is CASSFGTGEIYGYTF. Here the CDR3 DNA reads TGTGCCAGCAGTTTTGGGACAGGAGAAATCTATGGCTACACCTTC.

This clonotype was found a few times. The V gene is TRBV28, the J gene TRBJ2-1; D is ambiguous. The CDR3 runs to 12 residues. V was shortened by 10 bases and J by 6 bases, with 13 bases between the two germline ends. CDR1 and CDR2 from the germline V gene are MDHEN and SYDVKM. For the CDR3, the DNA is TGTGCCACCGAGTATTTGAGCAATGAGCAGTTCTTC. This sequence encodes CATEYLSNEQFF.

This clonotype has a count of ten or more. The chain recombines TRBV2 with TRBJ1-1; the D gene is possibly TRBD1 (6 bases). V was trimmed by 7 bases and J by 5 bases, leaving 20 bases between them. This CDR3 comprises 15 residues. Germline assignment: CDR1 SNHLY and CDR2 FYNNEI. The CDR3 spells CASTKDRTQGTEAFF. The CDR3 nucleotides read TGTGCCAGCACTAAAGACAGGACCCAGGGGACTGAAGCTTTCTTT.

At least ten counts were recorded for this clonotype. V usage is TRBV6-2 or TRBV6-3 and J usage is TRBJ2-5, with 11 nucleotides matching TRBD2. CDR1 MNHEY and CDR2 SVGEGT come from the germline V gene. CDR3 length: 16 amino acids. With V trimmed by 7 bases and J by 2 bases, 9 bases remained unmatched. The CDR3 DNA follows: TGTGCCAGCAAACTCCCGGGACTAGCGGAGCAAGAGACCCAGTACTTC. The encoded protein is CASKLPGLAEQETQYF.

The genes are TRBV29-1 and TRBJ2-1, with TRBD1 matching 10 bases. Trimming removed 7 bases from V and 10 bases from J; junction bases left unmatched: 7. Germline lookup yields CDR1 SQVTM and CDR2 ANQGSEA. The CDR3 is 12 amino acids. The DNA for the CDR3 is TGCAGCGCGGCGGGACAGGGGAGGGAGCAGTTCTTC. Encoded protein: CSAAGQGREQFF.

This chain connects TRBV7-9 to TRBJ2-7; 7 bases match TRBD2. The CDR3 extends over 15 amino acids. The junction had 16 bases not matched to a gene; V was cut back by 9 bases and J by 5 bases. Germline CDR1 SEHNR, CDR2 FQNEAQ (reference sequence). The CDR3 region is CASRPPTSLIHEQYF. In nucleotides, the CDR3 is TGTGCCAGTCGACCCCCGACTAGCTTAATCCACGAGCAGTACTTC.

At least ten counts were recorded for this clonotype. This chain joins TRBV3-1 and TRBJ2-1; TRBD1 agrees at 7 bases. Germline V gives CDR1 LGHDT, CDR2 YNNKEL (reference sequence). Trimming removed 0 bases from V and 4 bases from J; junction bases left unmatched: 3. The CDR3 runs 15 residues. CDR3 region: CASSQDDREYNEQFF. CDR3 sequence (DNA): TGTGCCAGCAGCCAAGACGACAGGGAGTACAATGAGCAGTTCTTC.

As regards this clonotype: A single base separates this from a much larger clone, so it may be a read error. This chain links TRBV7-9 with TRBJ2-7; no clear D gene. The CDR3 consists of 14 residues. CDR1 and CDR2 from the germline V gene are SEHNR and FQNEAQ (reference sequence). Trimming removed 4 bases at V and 5 bases at J, with 15 bases between. The CDR3 DNA reads as TGTGCCAGCAGCTCCACTCTGACACCCCACGAGCAGTACTTC. Translation gives CASSSTLTPHEQYF.

The chain is built from TRBV6-5 and TRBJ1-1; D call uncertain. CDR3 size: 14 residues. V gave up 5 bases and J gave up 3 bases, with 13 bases separating them. Germline V gene lookup returns CDR1 MNHEY and CDR2 SVGAGI. CDR3 in DNA: TGTGCCAGCAGTGTGGGCGATGGGTACACTGAAGCTTTCTTT. It specifies CASSVGDGYTEAFF.

Many counts were recorded for this clonotype. The CDR3 region has the DNA TGTGCCAGCAGTTTAACACAGGGGATCTCGCTTGAAGCTTTCTTT. Its translation is CASSLTQGISLEAFF. The genes are TRBV6-2 or TRBV6-3 and TRBJ1-1; 7 bases align to TRBD1. The CDR3 is 15 residues long. The J segment lost 7 bases and the V segment lost 4 bases, leaving 12 bases of the junction unmatched. CDR1 is MNHEY and CDR2 is SVGEGT in the germline V gene.

Comments on this clonotype: A clone one base away is much larger, so this may be a read error. The rearrangement joins TRBV24-1 to TRBJ1-2; D remains ambiguous. The CDR3 spans 15 residues. V dropped 4 bases and J dropped 0 bases, with 11 bases sitting between them. Germline V lookup: CDR1 KGHDR, CDR2 SFDVKD. The CDR3 protein is CATSDRRYSNYGYTF. Here the CDR3 DNA reads TGTGCCACCAGTGACAGACGGTACTCTAACTATGGCTACACCTTC.